The clone carrying this T cell receptor beta chain was picked up a small number of times. Its target is not known. TCR alpha and beta CDR3 regions were amplified from RNA using iRepertoire nested multiplex PCR. For one-step reverse transcription and amplification, roughly 100-400 ng of tissue mRNA or PBMC total RNA was used. TCRdb re-analysed the multiplex PCR reads in MiXCR, keeping a single row per CDR3 protein. The sample contains about 140,000 distinct CDR3 sequences, approximately 40% of which appear only once. These data come from a study of glioma-infiltrating T cells. Study-wide points: Tissue-blood divergence was below expectation in non-neoplastic patients, above in gliomas. Tissue and blood shared very few CDR3 sequences.

This CDR3 region has 15 residues. Trimming took 1 base from V and 6 from J, leaving 14 bases between them. Germline-derived CDR1 and CDR2 are LGHDT and YNNKEL (reference sequence). This TCR came from a human donor with low-grade glioma or glioblastoma, undergoing nonglioma brain surgery, or in good health (not recorded which). Sequenced sample: glioma tissue, nonneoplastic brain tissue, or PBMCs (not recorded which). The rearrangement joins TRBV3-1 to TRBJ2-3; the D is unclear. CDR3 protein: CASSQVGAAWDTQYF. CDR3 nucleotide sequence: TGTGCCAGCAGCCAAGTTGGTGCAGCGTGGGATACGCAGTATTTT.